The T cell receptor beta chain described here comes from a study of blood T cells in healthy people across ages. Study findings and constraints: When set beside aged donors, long-lived donors presented more naive CD4+ cells and higher diversity.

With 5 bases clipped from V and 4 bases from J, the junction kept 4 bases outside the gene matches. The CDR3 covers 14 residues. A second 7 to 11 cycle PCR used barcoded and J-beta primers. From the 5' RACE reads, TCRdb called clonotypes with MiXCR, one entry per CDR3 protein. The sample contains some 550,000 distinct CDR3 sequences, roughly 43% of which appear only once. This clonotype was seen a few times. Antigen unknown. Around 10 milliliters of peripheral blood were drawn from each donor. Isolation yielded PBMCs, at least 7 million per sample, in every case. Total RNA was extracted at no less than 6 micrograms per sample.

This clonotype was sampled from a man aged 80 or over in good health. The sequenced sample was blood. This chain links TRBV12-3 or TRBV12-4 with TRBJ2-1; 8 bases fit TRBD2. In DNA form, the CDR3 reads TGTGCCAGCAGTCAACCGGGGGGGTACAATGAGCAGTTCTTC. Translating gives CASSQPGGYNEQFF.